This T cell receptor (beta chain) appears in the sequencing data of a study of T cells in Graves' hyperthyroidism and ophthalmopathy. Concerning this clonotype itself: This may be a read error: a much more frequent sequence differs by one nucleotide.

From germline, CDR1 is ENHRY and CDR2 SYGVKD. Trimming stripped 4 bases from V and 5 bases from J, with 9 bases between. The CDR3 length is 12 residues. It was RNA transcripts that yielded the amplified TCR beta CDR3 regions. The HTBI primer set served for first-round RT-PCR of the TCR CDR3. TCRdb reprocessed the multiplex PCR reads via MiXCR and lists one record per CDR3 protein. The sample comprises 480,000 or so distinct CDR3 sequences, over 35% of which are singletons, and around 47% rests with the top ten. The sequence derives from an adult woman with Graves' disease, either hyperthyroidism or ophthalmopathy (not recorded which). The material sequenced was peripheral blood or thyroid tissue (not recorded which). The chain is built from TRBV10-3 and TRBJ2-7; no definite D call. As DNA, the CDR3 is TGTGCCATCAGTGCCCTATGGGACGAGCAGTACTTC. It encodes CAISALWDEQYF.